The 22 T cell receptor beta chains below come from one sample, sequenced in a study of identical twins. TCRdb reprocessed the 5' RACE reads via MiXCR and lists one record per CDR3 protein. The sample yields around 280,000 distinct CDR3 sequences, around 8.8% seen once. The sample also formed part of further work on yellow fever vaccine responses in identical twins.

Sequencing was carried out using memory (CD45RO+) T cells sorted from blood. These receptors came from a woman aged 18-29 years in good health.

This clonotype was counted between two and nine times. The rearrangement links TRBV9 to TRBJ2-1, with D perhaps matching TRBD2 (5 bases). With 2 bases removed from V and 7 bases from J, the gap between germline ends came to 19 bases. The CDR3 length is 16 residues. Germline CDR1 is SGDLS and CDR2 is YYNGEE. CDR3 region: CASSVGPGTTWNEQFF. The CDR3 DNA is TGTGCCAGCAGCGTCGGACCGGGAACCACCTGGAATGAGCAGTTCTTC.

This clonotype was observed at least ten times. The V and J genes are TRBV20-1 and TRBJ2-1; no clear D gene. The CDR3 has 16 amino acids. From germline, CDR1 is DFQATT and CDR2 SNEGSKA (reference sequence). Trimming cost V 6 bases and J 0 bases, with 18 bases left between them. CDR3 sequence reads: CSARRLGGSSYNEQFF. CDR3 nucleotides: TGCAGTGCCCGACGACTGGGCGGCAGCTCCTACAATGAGCAGTTCTTC.

This clonotype was found a few times. The genes are TRBV11-3 and TRBJ2-1; the match to TRBD2 covers 9 bases. Trimming took 4 bases from V and 6 from J; bases not matched to a gene: 10. The CDR3 sequence is 16 residues long. The germline V gene has CDR1 SGHNT and CDR2 YENEEA. The chain's CDR3 is CASSSEPGTSFNEQFF. The CDR3 coding sequence is TGTGCCAGCAGCTCAGAGCCCGGGACTAGCTTCAATGAGCAGTTCTTC.

This clonotype was seen a handful of times. V usage is TRBV6-1 and J usage is TRBJ2-3; D ambiguous. V lost 4 bases to trimming and J lost 0 bases, with 11 bases between them. This CDR3 is built from 15 residues. Germline V gene data show CDR1 as MNHNS and CDR2 as SASEGT. Here the CDR3 reads CASSVRPPSTDTQYF. The CDR3 bases are TGTGCCAGCAGTGTAAGACCCCCGAGCACAGATACGCAGTATTTT.

In this sample, this clonotype turned up many times. The chain employs TRBV7-8 and TRBJ2-3; D ambiguous. Germline CDR1 and CDR2: SGHVS and FQNEAQ. The CDR3 extends over 14 amino acids. Trimming cost V 0 bases and J 3 bases, with 7 bases left between them. In DNA, the CDR3 is TGTGCCAGCAGCTTAGCGCAGATGACAGATACGCAGTATTTT. The encoded protein is CASSLAQMTDTQYF.

This clonotype was detected ten times or more. The chain recombines TRBV6-5 with TRBJ1-5; D gene uncertain. The CDR3 totals 15 residues. Germline V gives CDR1 MNHEY, CDR2 SVGAGI. V was shortened by 0 bases and J by 5 bases, with 11 bases between the two germline ends. As DNA, the CDR3 is TGTGCCAGCAGTTACTCGAGGTCGGCTGATCAGCCCCAGCATTTT. This gives the protein CASSYSRSADQPQHF.

The chain uses TRBV6-5 and TRBJ2-7; D call uncertain. CDR1 and CDR2 (germline): MNHEY, SVGAGI. The ends were cut back, 4 bases at V and 2 bases at J, with 15 bases in the middle. The CDR3 totals 15 residues. The CDR3 loop is CASSFGERPPYEQYF. The CDR3, as DNA: TGTGCCAGCAGTTTTGGCGAGAGGCCCCCCTACGAGCAGTACTTC.

This clonotype was found a few times. The gene calls are TRBV29-1 and TRBJ2-2, with a possible D match to TRBD2 (5 bases). The CDR3 contains 14 residues. Germline V gene data show CDR1 as SQVTM and CDR2 as ANQGSEA. Between the trimmed V and J ends, which lost 4 bases and 5 bases, there was a span of 14 bases. The CDR3 loop is CSVVLTGRTGELFF. The DNA for the CDR3 is TGCAGCGTTGTTTTAACGGGAAGGACCGGGGAGCTGTTTTTT.

The chain combines TRBV6-1 with TRBJ2-7, with D unresolved. The CDR3 length is 13 residues. The V and J ends lost 5 bases and 0 bases respectively, with 8 bases between them. CDR1 MNHNS and CDR2 SASEGT come from the germline V gene. Here the CDR3 reads CASSTQTSYEQYV. As DNA, the CDR3 is TGTGCCAGCAGTACACAAACCTCCTACGAGCAGTACGTC.

J is TRBJ1-5 and V is TRBV18; D is possibly TRBD1 (5 bases). The germline V and J ends were trimmed by 8 bases and 6 bases, with 14 bases remaining between them. Looked up from germline, CDR1 is KGHSH and CDR2 is LQKENI. The CDR3 covers 13 residues. CDR3 sequence (DNA): TGTGCCAGCGCGGAGGGGCCGGGTCAGCCCCAGCATTTT. This gives the protein CASAEGPGQPQHF.

The CDR3 region is CASSQKGGYEQYV. As DNA, the CDR3 is TGTGCCAGCAGCCAAAAAGGGGGGTACGAGCAGTACGTC. The chain links TRBV6-6 to TRBJ2-7, with D possibly being TRBD1 or TRBD2 (6 bases each). Germline loops: CDR1 MNHNY, CDR2 SVGAGI (reference sequence). The V end lost 6 bases, the J end lost 4 bases, and 13 bases lay between the germline ends. The CDR3 length is 13 residues.

This clonotype was detected ten times or more. This rearrangement joins TRBV6-1 to TRBJ1-2; 9 nucleotides line up with TRBD1. CDR3 size: 13 residues. The V gene's germline CDR1 is MNHNS and CDR2 SASEGT. V shed 6 bases and J 4 bases; nucleotides not matched to a gene: 3. CDR3 in amino acids: CASRGQGSYGYTF. CDR3 DNA sequence: TGTGCCAGCAGGGGACAGGGATCCTATGGCTACACCTTC.

This clonotype came up many times. The J gene is TRBJ2-3, the V gene TRBV5-1, with D unresolved. V was cut by 0 bases and J by 2 bases, with 13 bases left in between. The CDR3 is 16 amino acids. The germline gives CDR1 SGHRS, CDR2 YFSETQ. Here the CDR3 DNA reads TGCGCCAGCAGCTTGGTCAGCCTACCTAACACAGATACGCAGTATTTT. Translation: CASSLVSLPNTDTQYF.

This clonotype showed up just a few times. This chain links TRBV5-1 with TRBJ2-5; 11 bases map to TRBD2. Losses at the gene ends were 5 bases for V and 1 base for J; bases not matched to a gene: 7. In germline, CDR1 is SGHRS, CDR2 YFSETQ. The CDR3 is made up of 16 amino acids. Written as DNA, the CDR3 is TGCGCCAGCAGGAAGACTAGCGGGGTCACCCAAGAGACCCAGTACTTC. Its protein product is CASRKTSGVTQETQYF.

This clonotype was counted many times. J is TRBJ1-5 and V is TRBV19; D gene ambiguous. This CDR3 comprises 13 residues. The V end lost 5 bases, the J end lost 3 bases, and 8 bases lay between the germline ends. Germline loops: CDR1 LNHDA, CDR2 SQIVND (reference sequence). Here the CDR3 reads CASSVVVNQPQHF. The DNA for the CDR3 is TGTGCCAGTAGTGTGGTGGTCAATCAGCCCCAGCATTTT.

Details on this clonotype: A much more abundant neighbour one base away suggests this may be a read error. V is TRBV3-1 and J is TRBJ1-2, with 7 nucleotides matching TRBD1. Germline V lookup: CDR1 LGHDT, CDR2 YNNKEL (reference sequence). CDR3 length equals 15 residues. The J segment lost 3 bases and the V segment lost 3 bases, leaving 7 bases of the junction unmatched. The CDR3 protein is CASSQEATGYYGYTF. In DNA form, the CDR3 reads TGTGCCAGCAGCCAGGAGGCGACAGGGTACTATGGCTACACCTTC.

This clonotype was detected only a few times. At one boundary the junction diverges from the germline segment, which might be a read error. The chain recombines TRBV5-1 with TRBJ1-4; perhaps TRBD1 as D (5 bases). CDR3 length: 15 amino acids. The germline gives CDR1 SGHRS, CDR2 YFSETQ. The CDR3 spells CASRAGPVDNEKLLF. CDR3 nucleotides: TGCGCCAGCAGAGCGGGGCCGGTGGACAACGAAAAACTGCTTTTT.

This clonotype has at least ten counts. V usage is TRBV29-1 and J usage is TRBJ2-1; D perhaps matches TRBD2 (6 bases). V was trimmed by 5 bases and J by 5 bases, leaving 13 bases between them. Looked up from germline, CDR1 is SQVTM and CDR2 is ANQGSEA. The CDR3 totals 13 residues. CDR3 bases: TGCAGCGTTTTTAGCGGAGACCACAATGAGCAGTTCTTC. As protein: CSVFSGDHNEQFF.

The chain carries TRBV6-4 and TRBJ2-3; no definite D call. The CDR3 is 12 amino acids. Germline CDR1 is MRHNA and CDR2 is SNTAGT. V gave up 0 bases and J gave up 7 bases, with 5 bases separating them. The DNA for the CDR3 is TGTGCCAGCAGTGACTCCCGGCATACGCAGTATTTT. It yields the protein CASSDSRHTQYF.

This clonotype was detected many times. Written as DNA, the CDR3 is TGTGCCAGCAGCCCACAGGAGAGGGATGGCTACACCTTC. Protein: CASSPQERDGYTF. V and J are TRBV12-3 or TRBV12-4 and TRBJ1-2; D possibly corresponds to TRBD1 (5 bases). V was trimmed by 6 bases and J by 6 bases, leaving 14 bases between them. The CDR3 has 13 amino acids.

This clonotype appeared a few times. The rearrangement links TRBV7-9 to TRBJ2-1; no definite D call. Per germline, CDR1 SEHNR and CDR2 FQNEAQ (reference sequence). CDR3 length: 16 amino acids. Trimming cost V 5 bases and J 5 bases, with 19 bases left between them. In DNA form, the CDR3 reads TGTGCCAGCAGCATCGGCCGTGTTCTGCTAGACAATGAGCAGTTCTTC. Its translation is CASSIGRVLLDNEQFF. The variable domain in full, with the rest retrieved from reference TRBV7-9 and TRBJ2-1, is DTGVSQNPRHKITKRGQNVTFRCDPISEHNRLYWYRQTLGQGPEFLTYFQNEAQLEKSRLLSDRFSAERPKGSFSTLEIQRTEQGDSAMYLCASSIGRVLLDNEQFFGPGTRLTVL.

This clonotype has ten or more counts. This sequence joins TRBV4-2 and TRBJ1-4; no clear D. V gave up 4 bases and J gave up 4 bases, with 10 bases separating them. Germline CDR1 LGHNA, CDR2 YNFKEQ. The CDR3 has 14 residues. The CDR3, as DNA: TGTGCCAGCAGCCTAGAAACGTATAATGAAAAACTGTTTTTT. Protein sequence: CASSLETYNEKLFF.